This T cell receptor (beta chain) was profiled in a study of control samples from healthy donors and cancer patients (dated by TCRdb to 2020 to 2021). V is reduced by 3 bases and J by 10 bases, leaving a spacing of 7 bases between them. CDR1 and CDR2, looked up from the germline V gene (reference sequence), are SEHNR and FQNEAQ. The CDR3 goes from the cysteine to the phenylalanine over 11 residues. Solely the CDR3 DNA is kept, with 33 bases framed from the first base. Library construction relied on the immunoSEQ multiplex PCR assay. The table was pulled from immuneACCESS by TCRdb, which kept in-frame rearrangements only. Such tables lose some clones; where checked, under half of the loss comes from unresolved V genes, and the rest has no known cause. This sample comprises approximately 94,000 clones, roughly 90% of them detected only once. The ten largest clones take up 18% of the sample. Note on this clone: Its antigen specificity is not known. No base qualities exist here, and no much larger clone lies one base off it.

Source material: blood. The source is a woman between 50 and 59 years old in good health. The V and J segments used are TRBV7-9 and TRBJ2-1, with an unclear D gene assignment. The DNA sequence follows: TGTGCCAGCAGCTTCTCACTAGAGCAGTTCTTC. It encodes CASSFSLEQFF.